The rows below give T cell receptor beta chains drawn from one sample of a study of T cell clones after liver transplantation. The assay was immunoSEQ multiplex PCR, and TCRdb's table has in-frame clones only and misses some. The top ten clones hold roughly 3% of a sample with 65,000 to 80,000 clones, around four fifths of them seen once. The source was CD4+ T cells from blood, collected at the 22-month timepoint. All receptors derive from a human patient who received a liver transplant. Some T cells here may be from the graft donor. Each CDR3 is given with its conserved first and last residue. Each record gives: V gene, clone size, D gene, CDR3 length, J gene, CDR3 protein, CDR3 DNA. The D gene is left open where the match is weak. The listing skips clone size in some rows; elsewhere it reads once, few, many or a size class.

V: TRBV2; size: medium-sized; D: TRBD2; length: 13; J: TRBJ2-5; CDR3: CASSESGSGTQYF; DNA: TGTGCCAGCAGTGAGAGCGGGAGCGGGACCCAGTACTTC
V: TRBV5-6; size: -; D: TRBD1; length: 16; J: TRBJ1-6; CDR3: CASSLRDRGIGSPLHF; DNA: TGTGCCAGCAGCTTGCGGGACAGGGGAATAGGGTCACCCCTCCACTTT
V: TRBV5-1; size: -; D: -; length: 14; J: TRBJ2-6; CDR3: CASSILSGANVLTF; DNA: TGCGCCAGCAGCATTCTTTCTGGGGCCAACGTCCTGACTTTC
V: TRBV28; size: once; D: -; length: 16; J: TRBJ1-5; CDR3: CASLSQGYGGNQPQHF; DNA: TGTGCCAGCCTTTCCCAGGGGTATGGTGGCAATCAGCCCCAGCATTTT
V: TRBV6-5; size: -; D: -; length: 14; J: TRBJ1-1; CDR3: CASNRPGGNTEAFF; DNA: TGTGCCAGCAACAGACCCGGGGGGAACACTGAAGCTTTCTTT
V: TRBV6-1; size: -; D: -; length: 15; J: TRBJ1-5; CDR3: CASSLTRLGDQPQHF; DNA: TGTGCCAGCAGCCTTACACGCTTAGGGGATCAGCCCCAGCATTTT
V: TRBV7-6; size: -; D: -; length: 15; J: TRBJ2-3; CDR3: CASRKGETSTDTQYF; DNA: TGTGCCAGCAGAAAAGGGGAAACTAGCACAGATACGCAGTATTTT
V: TRBV10-3; size: -; D: -; length: 12; J: TRBJ2-5; CDR3: CAISEWKGTQYF; DNA: TGTGCCATCAGTGAGTGGAAAGGGACCCAGTACTTC
V: TRBV2; size: once; D: -; length: 13; J: TRBJ1-2; CDR3: CASSVDYNYGYTF; DNA: TGTGCCAGCAGTGTGGACTATAACTATGGCTACACCTTC
V: TRBV11-2; size: -; D: TRBD2; length: 17; J: TRBJ2-5; CDR3: CASSLAGGIRGQETQYF; DNA: TGTGCCAGCAGCTTAGCGGGGGGAATTAGGGGACAAGAGACCCAGTACTTC
V: TRBV18; size: -; D: -; length: 13; J: TRBJ2-2; CDR3: CASSPLYTGELFF; DNA: TGTGCCAGCTCACCGTTATACACCGGGGAGCTGTTTTTT
V: TRBV27; size: once; D: -; length: 13; J: TRBJ2-2; CDR3: CASSSVGFGELFF; DNA: TGTGCCAGCAGTTCGGTGGGGTTCGGGGAGCTGTTTTTT
V: TRBV4-3; size: -; D: -; length: 15; J: TRBJ2-1; CDR3: CASSQGGAQGNEQFF; DNA: TGCGCCAGCAGCCAAGGAGGGGCACAGGGCAATGAGCAGTTCTTC
V: TRBV10-3; size: -; D: TRBD1; length: 13; J: TRBJ1-1; CDR3: CAISGTADTEAFF; DNA: TGTGCCATCAGCGGGACAGCGGACACTGAAGCTTTCTTT
V: TRBV28; size: once; D: -; length: 14; J: TRBJ2-7; CDR3: CASSLGHVTYEQYF; DNA: TGTGCCAGCAGTTTAGGACACGTAACCTACGAGCAGTACTTC
V: TRBV4-1; size: -; D: TRBD2; length: 20; J: TRBJ2-1; CDR3: CASSRRPGTSGEKTFAEQFF; DNA: TGCGCCAGCAGCCGAAGACCCGGGACTAGCGGGGAGAAGACCTTCGCTGAGCAGTTCTTC
V: TRBV4-3; size: -; D: -; length: 13; J: TRBJ1-2; CDR3: CASSQQQGYGYTF; DNA: TGCGCCAGCAGCCAACAACAGGGTTATGGCTACACCTTC
V: TRBV6-1; size: -; D: TRBD1; length: 14; J: TRBJ2-1; CDR3: CASNAGQGGHEQFF; DNA: TGTGCCAGCAACGCGGGACAGGGTGGCCATGAGCAGTTCTTC
V: TRBV19; size: -; D: TRBD1; length: 16; J: TRBJ1-2; CDR3: CASTAQAQGAGYGYTF; DNA: TGTGCCAGTACCGCTCAGGCCCAGGGGGCTGGCTATGGCTACACCTTC
V: TRBV7-3; size: -; D: TRBD1; length: 13; J: TRBJ2-1; CDR3: CASSPTGFYEQFF; DNA: TGTGCCAGCAGCCCGACAGGGTTCTATGAGCAGTTCTTC
V: TRBV5-1; size: few; D: -; length: 15; J: TRBJ1-4; CDR3: CASSLSSQGGEKLFF; DNA: TGCGCCAGCAGCTTGTCTTCCCAGGGTGGTGAAAAACTGTTTTTT
V: TRBV9; size: -; D: -; length: 17; J: TRBJ2-1; CDR3: CASSLDPHIGPYNEQFF; DNA: TGTGCCAGCAGCCTCGACCCCCATATAGGCCCCTACAATGAGCAGTTCTTC
V: TRBV11-2; size: -; D: -; length: 13; J: TRBJ1-1; CDR3: CASSLETRTEAFF; DNA: TGTGCCAGCAGCTTAGAAACCCGCACTGAAGCTTTCTTT
V: TRBV7-5; size: -; D: -; length: 14; J: TRBJ1-6; CDR3: CVRSSDPGTSPLHF; DNA: TGTGTCAGAAGCTCAGATCCGGGGACCTCACCCCTCCACTTT
V: TRBV7-2; size: -; D: -; length: 13; J: TRBJ2-5; CDR3: CASSRKGRETQYF; DNA: TGTGCCAGCAGCCGGAAGGGACGGGAGACCCAGTACTTC
V: TRBV28; size: -; D: TRBD1; length: 12; J: TRBJ2-7; CDR3: CASSGQGEEQYF; DNA: TGTGCCAGCAGTGGACAGGGTGAAGAGCAGTACTTC
V: TRBV28; size: -; D: -; length: 16; J: TRBJ1-5; CDR3: CASSWGSMNSNQPQHF; DNA: TGTGCCAGCAGTTGGGGATCGATGAATAGCAATCAGCCCCAGCATTTT
V: TRBV11-2; size: -; D: TRBD1; length: 15; J: TRBJ2-7; CDR3: CASSALQGSAYEQYF; DNA: TGTGCCAGCAGCGCGTTACAGGGGTCCGCCTACGAGCAGTACTTC
V: TRBV7-3; size: -; D: TRBD2; length: 13; J: TRBJ2-5; CDR3: CASSRGRAETQYF; DNA: TGTGCCAGCAGCAGAGGGAGGGCGGAGACCCAGTACTTC
V: TRBV5-1; size: -; D: TRBD1; length: 13; J: TRBJ1-3; CDR3: CASSTDRANTIYF; DNA: TGCGCCAGCAGCACCGACAGGGCAAACACCATATATTTT
V: TRBV7-3; size: -; D: TRBD2; length: 15; J: TRBJ2-1; CDR3: CASSLNSGRAGEQFF; DNA: TGTGCCAGCAGCTTAAATAGCGGGAGGGCCGGGGAGCAGTTCTTC
V: TRBV7-2; size: -; D: TRBD1; length: 15; J: TRBJ1-3; CDR3: CASKKGQGIGNTIYF; DNA: TGTGCCAGCAAAAAGGGACAGGGGATTGGAAACACCATATATTTT
V: TRBV28; size: -; D: TRBD1; length: 15; J: TRBJ1-5; CDR3: CASSRTGVEQSAQHF; DNA: TGTGCCAGCAGCCGGACAGGGGTAGAGCAGAGTGCCCAGCATTTT
V: TRBV5-5; size: -; D: -; length: 13; J: TRBJ1-6; CDR3: CASSLDVPSPLHF; DNA: TGTGCCAGCAGCTTGGATGTCCCTTCACCCCTCCACTTT
V: TRBV7-2; size: -; D: -; length: 15; J: TRBJ1-1; CDR3: CASSLVTGTPTEAFF; DNA: TGTGCCAGCAGCTTAGTAACAGGGACCCCCACTGAAGCTTTCTTT
V: TRBV7-2; size: -; D: TRBD2; length: 17; J: TRBJ2-3; CDR3: CASRPRLAGGRADTQYF; DNA: TGTGCCAGCAGACCGAGACTAGCGGGGGGGAGAGCAGATACGCAGTATTTT
V: TRBV9; size: -; D: TRBD1; length: 17; J: TRBJ2-7; CDR3: CASSSTPIGQEIYEQYF; DNA: TGTGCCAGCAGCTCCACCCCAATAGGACAGGAGATCTACGAGCAGTACTTC
V: TRBV18; size: -; D: -; length: 15; J: TRBJ1-1; CDR3: CASSAGTSMNTEAFF; DNA: TGTGCCAGCTCAGCCGGGACGTCCATGAACACTGAAGCTTTCTTT
V: TRBV14; size: -; D: -; length: 15; J: TRBJ1-1; CDR3: CASSDQGISSTEAFF; DNA: TGTGCCAGCAGCGATCAGGGGATCTCGAGCACTGAAGCTTTCTTT
V: TRBV5-1; size: -; D: TRBD1; length: 16; J: TRBJ1-3; CDR3: CASSRGQAPSGNTIYF; DNA: TGCGCCAGCAGCAGGGGACAGGCGCCCTCTGGAAACACCATATATTTT
V: TRBV27; size: -; D: TRBD1; length: 13; J: TRBJ1-2; CDR3: CASSPGTDYGYTF; DNA: TGTGCCAGCAGTCCGGGGACAGACTATGGCTACACCTTC
V: TRBV28; size: -; D: TRBD1; length: 17; J: TRBJ1-4; CDR3: CASSPIPQGPTNEKLFF; DNA: TGTGCCAGCAGCCCCATCCCACAGGGGCCAACTAATGAAAAACTGTTTTTT
V: TRBV18; size: -; D: -; length: 13; J: TRBJ1-3; CDR3: CASSGTPGNTIYF; DNA: TGTGCCAGCTCGGGGACACCCGGAAACACCATATATTTT
V: TRBV19; size: -; D: TRBD1; length: 14; J: TRBJ2-7; CDR3: CASSTDREVSEQYF; DNA: TGTGCCAGTAGTACGGACAGGGAAGTATCCGAGCAGTACTTC
V: TRBV29-1; size: -; D: -; length: 11; J: TRBJ2-7; CDR3: CSAAGHHEQYF; DNA: TGCAGCGCGGCAGGGCACCACGAGCAGTACTTC